Described below is a single TCR beta chain sequence and its context. As yet, its antigen is unknown. The treatment denotes: roughly 10-day PBMC culture with coronavirus spike peptide pools or control peptides (ViraFEST assay). With the Oncomine TCR Beta short-read assay, DNA from cultured CD4+ T cells was sequenced. TCRdb re-called the PCR reads with MiXCR, one entry per CDR3 protein. The data contain some 11,000 distinct CDR3 sequences, approximately 70% of them singletons. These data come from a study of vaccination and CD4 T cells after COVID-19. Germline V lookup: CDR1 LNHNV, CDR2 YYDKDF (reference sequence). CDR3 length: 15 amino acids. Trimming cost V 2 bases and J 3 bases, with 11 bases left between them.

The receptor was isolated from a human donor who had recovered from COVID-19. The sample consisted of CD4+ T cells from blood, cultured in vitro. The rearrangement links TRBV15 to TRBJ2-1; D possibly corresponds to TRBD1 (8 bases). The CDR3 here is CATSRTGGDYNEQFF. The CDR3 coding sequence is TGTGCCACCAGCAGAACAGGGGGGGACTACAATGAGCAGTTCTTC.